The rows below give T cell receptor beta chains drawn from one sample of a study of regulatory T cells in long-lasting Graves disease. One entry per CDR3 protein, called by TCRdb with MiXCR from the multiplex PCR reads. The table includes about 310,000 distinct CDR3 sequences, 20% to 25% detected once. Sequencing was performed on peripheral blood mononuclear cells (PBMCs), taken when the disease was refractory, from a patient treated with antithyroid drugs. The receptor set was obtained from a female donor with Graves disease. The CDR3 runs from the conserved cysteine through the conserved F or W. Fields, in order: D gene, J gene, clone size, V gene, CDR3 protein, CDR3 DNA. A D gene is named only where the DNA matches it firmly. Clone size is given for some rows only: seen once, a few or many times, or a class if the clone is expanded.

TRBD1 | TRBJ1-2 | few | TRBV7-2 | CASTYPPGQGFHHGYTF | TGTGCCAGCACCTACCCTCCGGGACAGGGGTTCCACCATGGCTACACCTTC
NA | TRBJ2-1 | NA | TRBV18 | CASSPLADHNEQFF | TGTGCCAGCTCGCCCTTAGCGGACCACAATGAGCAGTTCTTC
NA | TRBJ2-5 | few | TRBV10-3 | CAISEPGGGGLETQYF | TGTGCCATCAGTGAGCCGGGAGGGGGCGGATTGGAGACCCAGTACTTC
TRBD1 | TRBJ2-5 | NA | TRBV13 | CASSSTGTGEETQYF | TGTGCCAGCAGCTCGACCGGGACAGGGGAAGAGACCCAGTACTTC
NA | TRBJ1-2 | many | TRBV6-5 | CASSYTGQLIYGYTF | TGTGCCAGCAGTTACACCGGACAGCTTATCTATGGCTACACCTTC
TRBD2 | TRBJ2-5 | few | TRBV20-1 | CSAFLGGYGGQETQYF | TGCAGTGCTTTCCTGGGGGGATACGGGGGGCAAGAGACCCAGTACTTC
NA | TRBJ2-7 | NA | TRBV10-3 | CAISVASVEQYF | TGTGCCATCAGTGTTGCTAGCGTAGAGCAGTACTTC
TRBD1 | TRBJ1-5 | NA | TRBV11-2 | CASSSTGDRGQPQHF | TGTGCCAGCAGCTCAACAGGGGATCGTGGACAGCCCCAGCATTTT
NA | TRBJ1-4 | NA | TRBV5-8 | CASSIPYATNEKLFF | TGTGCCAGCAGCATTCCCTATGCAACTAATGAAAAACTGTTTTTT
TRBD1 | TRBJ2-1 | NA | TRBV12-3/TRBV12-4 | CASNQILLGLTGTGTLYNEQFF | TGTGCCAGCAATCAAATCCTCCTTGGCCTTACCGGGACAGGGACCCTCTACAATGAGCAGTTCTTC